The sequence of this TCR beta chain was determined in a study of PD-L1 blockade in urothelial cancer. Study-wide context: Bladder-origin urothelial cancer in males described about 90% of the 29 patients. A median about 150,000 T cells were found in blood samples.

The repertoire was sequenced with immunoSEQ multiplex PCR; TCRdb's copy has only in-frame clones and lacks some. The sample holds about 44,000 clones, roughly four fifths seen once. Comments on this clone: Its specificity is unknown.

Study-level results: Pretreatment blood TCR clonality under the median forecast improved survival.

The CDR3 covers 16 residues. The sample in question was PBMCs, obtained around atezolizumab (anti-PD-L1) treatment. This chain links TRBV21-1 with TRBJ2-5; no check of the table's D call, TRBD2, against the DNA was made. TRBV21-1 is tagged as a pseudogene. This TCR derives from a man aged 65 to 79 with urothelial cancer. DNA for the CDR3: TGTGCCAGCCCCCTCTGGAGGAAAAACCCACAAGAGACCCAGTACTTC. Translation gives CASPLWRKNPQETQYF.